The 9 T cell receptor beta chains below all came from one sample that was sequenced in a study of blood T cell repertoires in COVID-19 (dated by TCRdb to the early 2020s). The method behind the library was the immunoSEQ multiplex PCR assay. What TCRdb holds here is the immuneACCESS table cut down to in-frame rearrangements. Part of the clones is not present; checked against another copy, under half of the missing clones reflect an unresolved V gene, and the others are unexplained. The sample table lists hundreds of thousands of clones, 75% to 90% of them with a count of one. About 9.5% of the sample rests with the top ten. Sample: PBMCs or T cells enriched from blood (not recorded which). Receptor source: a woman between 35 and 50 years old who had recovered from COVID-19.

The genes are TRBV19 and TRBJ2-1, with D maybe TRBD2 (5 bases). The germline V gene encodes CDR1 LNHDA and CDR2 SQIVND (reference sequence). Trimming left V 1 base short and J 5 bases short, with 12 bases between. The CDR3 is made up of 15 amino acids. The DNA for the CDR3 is TGTGCCAGTAGTATAGTTTCGGGGTTTAACAATGAGCAGTTCTTC. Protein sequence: CASSIVSGFNNEQFF.

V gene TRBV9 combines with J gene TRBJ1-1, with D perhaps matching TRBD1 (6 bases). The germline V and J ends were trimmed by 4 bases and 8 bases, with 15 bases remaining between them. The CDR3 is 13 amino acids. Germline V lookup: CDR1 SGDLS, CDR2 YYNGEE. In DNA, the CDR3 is TGTGCCAGCAGCCCGGGACATCAAACAGAAGCTTTCTTT. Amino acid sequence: CASSPGHQTEAFF.

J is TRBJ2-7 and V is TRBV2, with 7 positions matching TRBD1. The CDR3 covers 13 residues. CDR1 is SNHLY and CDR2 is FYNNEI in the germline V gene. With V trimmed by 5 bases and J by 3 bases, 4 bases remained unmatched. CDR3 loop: CASSLGQFYEQYF. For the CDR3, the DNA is TGTGCCAGCAGTTTGGGACAGTTCTACGAGCAGTACTTC. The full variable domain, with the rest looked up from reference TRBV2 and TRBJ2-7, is EPEVTQTPSHQVTQMGQEVILRCVPISNHLYFYWYRQILGQKVEFLVSFYNNEISEKSEIFDDQFSVERPDGSNFTLKIRSTKLEDSAMYFCASSLGQFYEQYFGPGTRLTVT.

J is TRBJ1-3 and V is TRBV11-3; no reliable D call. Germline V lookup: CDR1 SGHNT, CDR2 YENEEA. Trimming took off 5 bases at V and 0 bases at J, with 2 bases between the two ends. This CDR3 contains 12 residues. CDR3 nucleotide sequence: TGTGCCAGCAGCCTCTCTGGAAACACCATATATTTT. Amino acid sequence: CASSLSGNTIYF.

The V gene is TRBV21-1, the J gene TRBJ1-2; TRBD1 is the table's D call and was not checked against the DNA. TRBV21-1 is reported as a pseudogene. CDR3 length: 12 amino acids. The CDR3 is CASPDRIYGYTF. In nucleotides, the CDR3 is TGTGCCAGCCCTGACAGAATCTATGGCTACACCTTC.

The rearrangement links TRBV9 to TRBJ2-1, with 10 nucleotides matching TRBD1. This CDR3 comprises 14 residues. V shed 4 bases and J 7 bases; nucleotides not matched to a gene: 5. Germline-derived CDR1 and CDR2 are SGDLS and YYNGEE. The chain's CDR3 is CASSSTGGLNEQFF. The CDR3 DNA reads TGTGCCAGCAGCTCGACAGGGGGCTTGAATGAGCAGTTCTTC.

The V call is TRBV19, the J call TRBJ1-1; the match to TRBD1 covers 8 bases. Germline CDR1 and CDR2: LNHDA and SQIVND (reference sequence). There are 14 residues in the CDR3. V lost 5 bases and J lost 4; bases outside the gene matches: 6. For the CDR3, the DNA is TGTGCCAGTAGTGTTAGACAGGGGCTCACTGAAGCTTTCTTT. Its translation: CASSVRQGLTEAFF.

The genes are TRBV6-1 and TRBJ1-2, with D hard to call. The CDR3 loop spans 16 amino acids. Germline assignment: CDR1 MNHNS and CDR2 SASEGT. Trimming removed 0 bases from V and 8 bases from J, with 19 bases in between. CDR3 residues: CASSEALQEHAGGYTF. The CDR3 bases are TGTGCCAGCAGTGAAGCGCTTCAAGAACACGCGGGGGGCTACACCTTC.

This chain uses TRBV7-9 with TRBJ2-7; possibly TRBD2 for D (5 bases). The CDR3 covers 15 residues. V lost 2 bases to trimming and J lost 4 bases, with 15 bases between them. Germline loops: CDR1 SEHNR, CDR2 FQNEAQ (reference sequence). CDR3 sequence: CASSLSPSPFYEQYF. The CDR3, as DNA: TGTGCCAGCAGCTTAAGCCCTAGCCCTTTTTACGAGCAGTACTTC. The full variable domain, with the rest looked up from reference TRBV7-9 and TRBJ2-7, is DTGVSQNPRHKITKRGQNVTFRCDPISEHNRLYWYRQTLGQGPEFLTYFQNEAQLEKSRLLSDRFSAERPKGSFSTLEIQRTEQGDSAMYLCASSLSPSPFYEQYFGPGTRLTVT.